Below are 15 T cell receptor beta chains sequenced from a single sample in a study of blood T cell repertoires in COVID-19 (dated by TCRdb to the early 2020s). Library preparation used the immunoSEQ multiplex PCR assay. In its TCRdb copy, this immuneACCESS table keeps in-frame sequences only and misses some clones. Where compared with another copy, unresolved V genes explain less than half of these, and the others have no known cause. In all, the sample holds nearly 25,000 clones, and roughly 87% of those were seen once. The ten most abundant clones make up approximately 9.8% of the sample. The sequenced sample was peripheral blood. The receptors stem from an older man with acute or convalescent COVID-19.

The J gene is TRBJ1-5, the V gene TRBV6-1; D unclear. Germline V gene lookup returns CDR1 MNHNS and CDR2 SASEGT. This CDR3 spans 13 amino acids. The ends were cut back, 2 bases at V and 7 bases at J, with 9 bases in the middle. The CDR3 sequence: CASSEFFVQPQHF. CDR3 nucleotides: TGTGCCAGCAGTGAATTCTTCGTCCAGCCCCAGCATTTT.

This sequence joins TRBV6-5 and TRBJ2-7, with TRBD1 matching 8 bases. This CDR3 region has 15 residues. CDR1 MNHEY and CDR2 SVGAGI come from the germline V gene. Trimming removed 6 bases from V and 5 bases from J; junction bases left unmatched: 12. In DNA, the CDR3 is TGTGCCAGCAGGCTACAGGGGGATGTTAAAGACGAGCAGTACTTC. Translating gives CASRLQGDVKDEQYF.

The chain couples TRBV2 to TRBJ1-2; D is ambiguous. The germline gives CDR1 SNHLY, CDR2 FYNNEI. This CDR3 has 14 amino acids. Trimming cost V 0 bases and J 4 bases, with 9 bases left between them. CDR3 protein: CASSEAGASYGYTF. The CDR3 DNA sequence: TGTGCCAGCAGTGAAGCAGGCGCTAGCTATGGCTACACCTTC.

The V and J genes are TRBV15 and TRBJ2-3; no firm D call. The CDR3 is 14 amino acids. Trimming cost V 0 bases and J 2 bases, with 6 bases left between them. Germline CDR1 reads LNHNV; CDR2 reads YYDKDF (reference sequence). Here the CDR3 reads CATSREAVTDTQYF. The CDR3 bases are TGTGCCACCAGCAGAGAGGCTGTCACAGATACGCAGTATTTT.

The chain has TRBV11-3 and TRBJ2-7; 9 bases agree with TRBD2. The V segment lost 5 bases and the J segment 3 bases; nucleotides outside the gene matches: 5. CDR3 length equals 14 residues. Germline values: CDR1 SGHNT, CDR2 YENEEA. The DNA of the CDR3 is TGTGCCAGCAGCGGGCGGGGGGGCCTCTACGAGCAGTACTTC. Amino acids: CASSGRGGLYEQYF.

V gene TRBV7-9 combines with J gene TRBJ1-2, with 8 bases fitting TRBD1. Germline CDR1 reads SEHNR; CDR2 reads FQNEAQ (reference sequence). The trim removed 7 bases at V and 8 bases at J, leaving 12 bases unmatched. This CDR3 comprises 14 residues. CDR3 sequence: CASTPPDRVGGYTF. For the CDR3, the DNA is TGTGCCAGCACCCCACCGGACAGGGTAGGGGGCTACACCTTC.

The chain employs TRBV5-1 and TRBJ2-3; D is possibly TRBD1 (5 bases). V was shortened by 4 bases and J by 5 bases, with 17 bases between the two germline ends. This CDR3 region has 15 residues. Germline loops: CDR1 SGHRS, CDR2 YFSETQ. CDR3 nucleotide sequence: TGCGCCAGCAGCCCCGACCCGACAGACCAAGATACGCAGTATTTT. Protein: CASSPDPTDQDTQYF.

The chain is built from TRBV2 and TRBJ1-1, with 12 nucleotides matching TRBD1. The germline V gene has CDR1 SNHLY and CDR2 FYNNEI. The CDR3 has 17 residues. J gave up 5 bases and V 8 bases, and 15 bases lay outside the gene matches. Here the CDR3 DNA reads TGTGCCAGCCAGAGGACACCGGGACAGGGGGCAGGAACTGAAGCTTTCTTT. Protein sequence: CASQRTPGQGAGTEAFF. Based on the CDR3 plus reference TRBV2 and TRBJ1-1, the full variable domain is EPEVTQTPSHQVTQMGQEVILRCVPISNHLYFYWYRQILGQKVEFLVSFYNNEISEKSEIFDDQFSVERPDGSNFTLKIRSTKLEDSAMYFCASQRTPGQGAGTEAFFGQGTRLTVV.

For the CDR3, the DNA is TGTGCCAGCAGCTTAGACCCGAGGGGGTTCGGGGCAACTAATGAAAAACTGTTTTTT. As protein: CASSLDPRGFGATNEKLFF. The chain carries TRBV7-9 and TRBJ1-4; TRBD1 might be the D (6 bases). Trimming took off 1 base at V and 0 bases at J, with 18 bases between the two ends. CDR1 SEHNR and CDR2 FQNEAQ come from the germline V gene (reference sequence). This CDR3 has 19 amino acids.

The chain combines TRBV24-1 with TRBJ1-2, with 10 bases identical to TRBD1. From germline, CDR1 is KGHDR and CDR2 SFDVKD. There are 17 residues in the CDR3. After removal of 5 bases from V and 6 bases from J, the junction contained 14 bases not matched to a gene. In DNA form, the CDR3 reads TGTGCCACCAGTGGTTTACTTGGACAGGGGGAAAAGGATGGCTACACCTTC. Translation gives CATSGLLGQGEKDGYTF.

The table lists this clone with a count of one. The chain employs TRBV14 and TRBJ1-1, with D tentatively TRBD1 (5 bases). CDR1 is SGHDN and CDR2 is FVKESK in the germline V gene. V dropped 4 bases and J dropped 4 bases, with 13 bases sitting between them. The CDR3 extends over 14 amino acids. The CDR3 here is CASSLGDFGTEAFF. CDR3 DNA sequence: TGTGCCAGCAGCCTAGGGGATTTTGGCACTGAAGCTTTCTTT.

The chain is built from TRBV18 and TRBJ2-5; 8 bases line up with TRBD1. In germline, CDR1 is KGHSH, CDR2 LQKENI. The length of the CDR3 is 14 residues. Trimming at V came to 6 bases and at J to 5 bases, leaving 8 bases not matched to a gene. The CDR3, as DNA: TGTGCCAGCTCGGGGCAGGGGGCCCCGGAGACCCAGTACTTC. This sequence encodes CASSGQGAPETQYF.

The gene calls are TRBV7-7 and TRBJ2-2, with TRBD2 identical over 7 bases. With 0 bases clipped from V and 4 bases from J, the junction kept 8 bases outside the gene matches. Germline V gives CDR1 SSHAT, CDR2 FNYEAQ (reference sequence). The CDR3 consists of 17 residues. CDR3 DNA: TGTGCCAGCAGCTTAGCGCGTAGCGGGTCAATCACCGGGGAGCTGTTTTTT. Protein product: CASSLARSGSITGELFF.

About this clone itself: The same CDR3 is also encoded by other DNA sequences in this sample. The genes are TRBV3-1 (or the pseudogene TRBV3-2) and TRBJ2-5; D is perhaps TRBD2 (5 bases). The CDR3 runs to 12 residues. Germline V gene lookup returns CDR1 LGHDT and CDR2 YNNKEL (reference sequence). Trimming removed 2 bases at V and 4 bases at J, with 5 bases between. The CDR3 sequence is CASSQSGETQYF. DNA for the CDR3: TGTGCCAGCAGCCAAAGCGGAGAGACCCAGTACTTC.

The genes are TRBV24-1 and TRBJ1-4, with 8 bases identical to TRBD1. The CDR3 is 15 residues long. In germline, CDR1 is KGHDR, CDR2 SFDVKD. Germline trimming cut 7 bases from V and 1 base from J; bases unmatched to any gene: 4. The CDR3 nucleotides are TGTGCCACCAGAGCAGACAGGGGAACTAATGAAAAACTGTTTTTT. Translated: CATRADRGTNEKLFF.